This TCR beta chain was sequenced in a study of shared clonotypes between healthy human individuals. The overall study: Donors had three CD4 naive, three CD4 memory, two CD8 naive and one CD8 memory plate apiece.

General study points: Non-shared clonotypes displayed generation probabilities falling below those of clonotypes present in all four donors.

As to this clone: Its antigen is as yet unknown.

The CDR3 extends over 15 amino acids. Trimming removed 3 bases at V and 5 bases at J, with 16 bases between. In germline, CDR1 is MDHEN, CDR2 SYDVKM. The genomic DNA of each subset was split evenly across several immunoSEQ plates. The protocol was immunoSEQ multiplex PCR, while the TCRdb copy is restricted to in-frame clones and leaves out a portion. The table has 2,500,000 or so clones, 93% seen once. The clonotype originates from a man younger than 35 in good health. Some clones in this sample may be carry-over from other donors' samples. The J gene is TRBJ2-5, the V gene TRBV28; D is possibly TRBD2 (6 bases). The sequencing sample was made of naive CD4+ T cells from PBMCs. Subset reported: CD45RA+ positively selected. In DNA, the CDR3 is TGTGCCAGCAGTTTCGGCGGGACTTTCTTCGAGACCCAGTACTTC. As protein: CASSFGGTFFETQYF.